This T cell receptor beta chain was observed in a study of shared clonotypes between healthy human individuals. The germline CDR1 and CDR2 sequences are GTSNPN and SVGIG (reference sequence). CDR3 length: 11 amino acids. Some 29,000 T cell genomes (roughly 220 ng DNA) went into each sorted-subset replicate. TCRdb's table, derived via immunoSEQ multiplex PCR, lists solely in-frame clones and lacks some. The sample holds approximately 980,000 clones, approximately 80% seen once. The gene calls are TRBV30 and TRBJ1-2; weak D call: TRBD1 (6 bases). The sequencing input was memory CD4+ T cells sorted from blood. Indicated subset: CD45RA-negative fraction. This clonotype was sampled from a man aged 18 to 29 in good health. The CDR3 DNA follows: TGTGTAGGGGGGCCGGCCTATGGCTACACCTTC. This encodes CVGGPAYGYTF.